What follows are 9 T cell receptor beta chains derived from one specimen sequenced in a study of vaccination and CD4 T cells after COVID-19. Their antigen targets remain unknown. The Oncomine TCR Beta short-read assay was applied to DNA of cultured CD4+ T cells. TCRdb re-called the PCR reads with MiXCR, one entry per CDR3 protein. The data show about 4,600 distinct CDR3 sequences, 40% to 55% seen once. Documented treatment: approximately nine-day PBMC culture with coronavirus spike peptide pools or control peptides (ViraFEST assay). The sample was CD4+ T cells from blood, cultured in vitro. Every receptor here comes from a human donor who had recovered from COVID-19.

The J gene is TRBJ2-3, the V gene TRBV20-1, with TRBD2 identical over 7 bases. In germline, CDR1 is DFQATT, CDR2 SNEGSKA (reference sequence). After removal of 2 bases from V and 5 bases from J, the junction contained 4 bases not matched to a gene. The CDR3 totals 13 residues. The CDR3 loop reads CSARMAGVDTQYF. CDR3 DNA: TGCAGTGCTAGAATGGCGGGGGTAGATACGCAGTATTTT.

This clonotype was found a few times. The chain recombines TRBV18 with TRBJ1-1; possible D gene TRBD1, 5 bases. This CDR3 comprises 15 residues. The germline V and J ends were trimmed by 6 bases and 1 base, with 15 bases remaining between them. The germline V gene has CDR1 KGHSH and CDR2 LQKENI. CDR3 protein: CASSQARGWNTEAFF. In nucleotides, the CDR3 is TGTGCCAGCTCCCAAGCCCGGGGGTGGAACACTGAAGCTTTCTTT.

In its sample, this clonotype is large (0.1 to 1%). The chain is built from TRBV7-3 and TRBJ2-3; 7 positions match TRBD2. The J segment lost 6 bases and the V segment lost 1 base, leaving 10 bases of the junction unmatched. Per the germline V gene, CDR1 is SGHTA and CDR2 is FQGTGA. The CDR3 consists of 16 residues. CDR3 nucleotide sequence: TGTGCCAGCAGCTTAATGGTGGCGGGAGCGGGCGATACGCAGTATTTT. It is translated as CASSLMVAGAGDTQYF.

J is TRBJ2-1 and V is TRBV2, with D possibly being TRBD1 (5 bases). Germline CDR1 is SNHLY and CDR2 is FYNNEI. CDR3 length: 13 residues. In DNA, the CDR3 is TGTGCGGCTGCAGGGTCCCCTAACAATGAGCAGTTCTTC. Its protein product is CAAAGSPNNEQFF.

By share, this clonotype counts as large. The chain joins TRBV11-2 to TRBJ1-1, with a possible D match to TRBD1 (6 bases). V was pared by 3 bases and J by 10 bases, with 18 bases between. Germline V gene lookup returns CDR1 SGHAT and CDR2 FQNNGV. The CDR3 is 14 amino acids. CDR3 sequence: CASSLLGGAGRAFF. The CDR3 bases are TGTGCCAGCAGCTTGTTAGGGGGGGCCGGGCGAGCTTTCTTT.

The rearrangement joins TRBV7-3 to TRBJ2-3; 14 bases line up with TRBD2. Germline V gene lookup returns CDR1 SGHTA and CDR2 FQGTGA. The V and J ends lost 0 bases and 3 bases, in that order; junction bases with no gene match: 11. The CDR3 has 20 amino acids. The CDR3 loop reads CASSLTSPTSGGAWTDTQYF. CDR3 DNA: TGTGCCAGCAGCTTAACGTCCCCGACTAGCGGGGGGGCCTGGACAGATACGCAGTATTTT. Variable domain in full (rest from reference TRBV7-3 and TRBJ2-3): GAGVSQTPSNKVTEKGKYVELRCDPISGHTALYWYRQSLGQGPEFLIYFQGTGAADDSGLPNDRFFAVRPEGSVSTLKIQRTERGDSAVYLCASSLTSPTSGGAWTDTQYFGPGTRLTVL.

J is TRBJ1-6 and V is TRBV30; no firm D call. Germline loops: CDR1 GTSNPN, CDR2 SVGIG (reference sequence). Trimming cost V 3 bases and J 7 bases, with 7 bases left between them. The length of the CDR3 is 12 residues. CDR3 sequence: CAWSGRNSPLHF. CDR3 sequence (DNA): TGTGCCTGGAGCGGTCGGAATTCACCCCTCCACTTT.

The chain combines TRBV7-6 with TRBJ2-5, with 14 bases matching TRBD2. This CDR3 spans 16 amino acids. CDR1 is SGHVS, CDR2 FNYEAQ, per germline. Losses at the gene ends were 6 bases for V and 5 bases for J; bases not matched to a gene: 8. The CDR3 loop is CASRPGTSGSGETQYF. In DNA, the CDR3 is TGTGCCAGCAGACCTGGGACTAGCGGGAGTGGGGAGACCCAGTACTTC.

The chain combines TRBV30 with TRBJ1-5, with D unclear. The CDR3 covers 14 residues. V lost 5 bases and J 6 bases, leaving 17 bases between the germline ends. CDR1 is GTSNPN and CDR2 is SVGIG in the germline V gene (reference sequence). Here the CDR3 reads CAWSLYALGQPQHF. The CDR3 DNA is TGTGCCTGGTCTCTGTATGCGCTGGGTCAGCCCCAGCATTTT.